The 25 T cell receptor beta chains below were found in one sample sequenced in a study of blood T cell repertoires in COVID-19. Assay used: immunoSEQ multiplex PCR; TCRdb lists only in-frame clones, some missing. The data show about 250,000 clones, under 90% seen once. The sequencing input was PBMCs or T cells enriched from blood (not recorded which). These receptors all come from a man in his forties or fifties who had recovered from COVID-19.

CDR3 amino acids: CASSKVAGTSPGEQYF. For the CDR3, the DNA is TGTGCCAGCAGCAAGGTAGCGGGGACCTCCCCGGGGGAGCAGTACTTC. The gene calls are TRBV7-3 and TRBJ2-7; 8 bases map to TRBD2. V was clipped by 5 bases and J by 7 bases; unmatched bases: 16. Germline values: CDR1 SGHTA, CDR2 FQGTGA. The CDR3 is 16 amino acids.

The chain carries TRBV7-2 and TRBJ2-5; 15 bases fit TRBD2. CDR1 and CDR2 from the germline V gene are SGHTA and FQGNSA. The CDR3 has 19 amino acids. The junction had 11 bases not matched to a gene; V was cut back by 4 bases and J by 2 bases. The CDR3 DNA reads as TGTGCCAGCAGCTCATCTCCGTGGACTAGCGGGGGGGGACAAGAGACCCAGTACTTC. It encodes CASSSSPWTSGGGQETQYF.

The rearrangement uses TRBV27 and TRBJ2-7; D is uncertain. The CDR3 is 13 residues long. The germline V gene encodes CDR1 MNHEY and CDR2 SMNVEV (reference sequence). Trimming shortened V by 2 bases and J by 3 bases, and 8 bases separated the two germline ends. The CDR3 sequence: CASSLDIFYEQYF. CDR3 in DNA: TGTGCCAGCAGTTTAGACATTTTCTACGAGCAGTACTTC.

This clone occurred once. V usage is TRBV4-2 and J usage is TRBJ2-7, with 8 bases that match TRBD1. Germline CDR1 reads LGHNA; CDR2 reads YNFKEQ. V lost 1 base to trimming and J lost 3 bases; unmatched junction nucleotides: 5. The CDR3 is made up of 15 amino acids. In DNA, the CDR3 is TGTGCCAGCAGCCAAGGCCCCGACAGGGGCTACGAGCAGTACTTC. Encoded protein: CASSQGPDRGYEQYF.

This chain uses TRBV10-3 with TRBJ2-1; perhaps TRBD2 as D (7 bases). Germline V lookup: CDR1 ENHRY, CDR2 SYGVKD. V gave up 6 bases and J gave up 0 bases, with 12 bases separating them. The CDR3 is 15 amino acids. Here the CDR3 reads CAISGGQSSYNEQFF. DNA for the CDR3: TGTGCCATCAGCGGGGGGCAGAGCTCCTACAATGAGCAGTTCTTC.

This clone has just a few counts. CDR3 in DNA: TGTGCCAGCAGACCGGGACTTAATCAGCCCCAGCATTTT. It specifies CASRPGLNQPQHF. The chain combines TRBV12-3 or TRBV12-4 with TRBJ1-5, with D possibly matching TRBD1 (5 bases). Between the trimmed V and J ends, which lost 6 bases and 4 bases, there was a span of 10 bases. This CDR3 spans 13 amino acids.

The rearrangement uses TRBV15 and TRBJ2-1; 8 bases are a match to TRBD2. The length of the CDR3 is 16 residues. Germline lookup yields CDR1 LNHNV and CDR2 YYDKDF (reference sequence). Trimming at V came to 5 bases and at J to 6 bases, leaving 12 bases not matched to a gene. CDR3 loop: CATSRKGAGALNEQFF. The CDR3 nucleotides read TGTGCCACCAGCCGGAAAGGAGCGGGAGCTCTCAATGAGCAGTTCTTC.

This clone was seen a handful of times. This chain uses TRBV6-5 with TRBJ2-1; D not resolved. The CDR3 length is 15 residues. Germline lookup yields CDR1 MNHEY and CDR2 SVGAGI. V lost 6 bases and J 5 bases, leaving 17 bases between the germline ends. CDR3 bases: TGTGCCAGCAGCCCCCTGCTGGAGAACCACAATGAGCAGTTCTTC. It is translated as CASSPLLENHNEQFF.

This chain connects TRBV30 to TRBJ1-6, with D tentatively TRBD1 (5 bases). Germline CDR1 and CDR2: GTSNPN and SVGIG (reference sequence). V was pared by 0 bases and J by 8 bases, with 11 bases between. The CDR3 is 14 residues long. Here the CDR3 reads CAWSVGRGHSPLHF. The CDR3 DNA reads as TGTGCCTGGAGTGTGGGTAGGGGTCATTCACCCCTCCACTTT.

V is TRBV28 and J is TRBJ1-3; maybe TRBD1 (5 bases). The CDR3 sequence is 18 residues long. Trimming left V 1 base short and J 0 bases short, with 16 bases between. CDR1 is MDHEN and CDR2 is SYDVKM in the germline V gene. The CDR3 coding sequence is TGTGCCAGCAGTTTATTCGGGACTCGAGCTATCTCTGGAAACACCATATATTTT. Protein: CASSLFGTRAISGNTIYF.

The chain combines TRBV7-2 with TRBJ2-1; the match to TRBD1 covers 7 bases. The junction had 9 bases not matched to a gene; V was cut back by 8 bases and J by 2 bases. CDR3 length: 15 amino acids. From germline, CDR1 is SGHTA and CDR2 FQGNSA. CDR3 DNA: TGTGCCAGCCGTAGACAGGGTTTCCCCTACAATGAGCAGTTCTTC. It translates to CASRRQGFPYNEQFF. The full variable domain, rest sourced from reference TRBV7-2 and TRBJ2-1, is GAGVSQSPSNKVTEKGKDVELRCDPISGHTALYWYRQSLGQGLEFLIYFQGNSAPDKSGLPSDRFSAERTGGSVSTLTIQRTQQEDSAVYLCASRRQGFPYNEQFFGPGTRLTVL.

The genes are TRBV5-1 and TRBJ2-5; the match to TRBD2 covers 13 bases. CDR3 length: 18 amino acids. Trimming took 2 bases from V and 5 from J; bases not matched to a gene: 12. From germline, CDR1 is SGHRS and CDR2 YFSETQ. The chain's CDR3 is CASSLISGTSGAGETQYF. In DNA form, the CDR3 reads TGCGCCAGCAGCTTAATCTCGGGGACTAGCGGGGCCGGGGAGACCCAGTACTTC.

The chain has TRBV6-4 and TRBJ1-2; possible D gene TRBD1, 6 bases. With 10 bases removed from V and 4 bases from J, the gap between germline ends came to 16 bases. There are 13 residues in the CDR3. Germline V gene data show CDR1 as MRHNA and CDR2 as SNTAGT. CDR3: CANPRTVFYGYTF. CDR3 coding DNA: TGTGCCAACCCGAGGACAGTCTTCTATGGCTACACCTTC.

The V call is TRBV2, the J call TRBJ1-5, with a tentative D call TRBD1 (6 bases). The V and J ends lost 5 bases and 2 bases respectively, with 13 bases between them. In germline, CDR1 is SNHLY, CDR2 FYNNEI. This CDR3 has 15 residues. This CDR3 reads CASSLFGGGNQPQHF. CDR3 DNA sequence: TGTGCCAGCAGTCTCTTTGGGGGCGGCAATCAGCCCCAGCATTTT.

This clone was counted a few times. The rearrangement uses TRBV19 and TRBJ1-2; D remains unclear. V was trimmed by 3 bases and J by 1 base, leaving 9 bases between them. Per germline, CDR1 LNHDA and CDR2 SQIVND (reference sequence). The CDR3 extends over 14 amino acids. Here the CDR3 reads CASSIWQDNYGYTF. The CDR3 bases are TGTGCCAGTAGTATTTGGCAGGATAACTATGGCTACACCTTC.

A single count supports this clone. The rearrangement links TRBV18 to TRBJ1-1, with D tentatively TRBD1 (6 bases). Looked up from germline, CDR1 is KGHSH and CDR2 is LQKENI. This CDR3 has 15 residues. Between the trimmed V and J ends, which lost 6 bases and 3 bases, there was a span of 17 bases. The CDR3 spells CASSLTGYLDTEAFF. The CDR3 DNA reads TGTGCCAGCTCGCTAACAGGGTACCTGGACACTGAAGCTTTCTTT.

This clone has just one count. This rearrangement joins TRBV15 to TRBJ1-2; D not certain. CDR3 size: 15 residues. V gave up 0 bases and J gave up 3 bases, with 11 bases separating them. Germline CDR1 is LNHNV and CDR2 is YYDKDF (reference sequence). This CDR3 reads CATSRDSVTHYGYTF. The CDR3 DNA sequence: TGTGCCACCAGCAGAGATTCGGTCACGCACTATGGCTACACCTTC.

The chain links TRBV18 to TRBJ1-2; no clear D. Germline V gives CDR1 KGHSH, CDR2 LQKENI. The V end was cut by 3 bases, the J end by 4 bases, with 6 bases between. The CDR3 is 12 residues long. The CDR3 sequence is CASSPQIYGYTF. In DNA form, the CDR3 reads TGTGCCAGCTCACCTCAGATCTATGGCTACACCTTC.

J is TRBJ1-5 and V is TRBV6-5; 12 bases are shared with TRBD1. The CDR3 covers 15 residues. V shed 7 bases and J 6 bases; nucleotides not matched to a gene: 7. Looked up from germline, CDR1 is MNHEY and CDR2 is SVGAGI. For the CDR3, the DNA is TGTGCCAGCACTCCGCGGGACAGGGGGCTTCAGCCCCAGCATTTT. Residues: CASTPRDRGLQPQHF.

V is TRBV4-3 and J is TRBJ2-1; possibly TRBD1 for D (5 bases). The germline V gene has CDR1 LGHNA and CDR2 YSLEER. V was pared by 7 bases and J by 4 bases, with 17 bases between. There are 15 residues in the CDR3. CDR3 region: CASTSEGQGYNEQFF. Here the CDR3 DNA reads TGCGCCAGCACCTCCGAAGGACAAGGTTACAATGAGCAGTTCTTC.

This clone was found a few times. The chain is built from TRBV6-5 and TRBJ1-2; 8 nucleotides match TRBD1. From germline, CDR1 is MNHEY and CDR2 SVGAGI. Germline trimming cut 6 bases from V and 7 bases from J; bases unmatched to any gene: 13. CDR3 length equals 15 residues. CDR3 nucleotides: TGTGCCAGCAGATCACCGGGACAGGACTCTAGTGGCTACACCTTC. As protein: CASRSPGQDSSGYTF.

This chain uses TRBV14 with TRBJ1-6; no firm D call. Trimming took 2 bases from V and 8 from J, leaving 13 bases between them. The germline CDR1 and CDR2 sequences are SGHDN and FVKESK. This CDR3 has 15 residues. This CDR3 reads CASSQRRAYDSPLHF. CDR3 nucleotide sequence: TGTGCCAGCAGCCAAAGGAGGGCTTACGATTCACCCCTCCACTTT.

This rearrangement joins TRBV27 to TRBJ2-1; D ambiguous. V lost 2 bases to trimming and J lost 2 bases, with 7 bases between them. The CDR3 loop spans 14 amino acids. Germline V lookup: CDR1 MNHEY, CDR2 SMNVEV (reference sequence). CDR3 in DNA: TGTGCCAGCAGTTTAAAGCTTGCCTACAATGAGCAGTTCTTC. Translated, it gives CASSLKLAYNEQFF.

About this clone: This same CDR3 is encoded by further DNA sequences in the sample. This chain uses TRBV27 with TRBJ2-7, with 8 bases lining up with TRBD1. The ends lost 3 bases at V and 4 bases at J; junction bases unmatched: 5. Germline V gene lookup returns CDR1 MNHEY and CDR2 SMNVEV (reference sequence). The CDR3 is 14 residues long. DNA for the CDR3: TGTGCCAGCAGTTTGGCAGGGGGCAGGTACGAGCAGTACTTC. It encodes CASSLAGGRYEQYF.

This clone has a single count. The chain recombines TRBV7-2 with TRBJ1-1; D ambiguous. The CDR3 is 18 amino acids. CDR1 is SGHTA and CDR2 is FQGNSA in the germline V gene. Trimming stripped 5 bases from V and 4 bases from J, with 26 bases between. The CDR3 protein is CASSPSAGGWGGSTEAFF. DNA for the CDR3: TGTGCCAGCAGCCCCAGCGCAGGCGGATGGGGAGGTAGCACTGAAGCTTTCTTT.